This TCR beta chain was identified during a study of post-analysis software for immune sequencing data. To note about this clonotype: Its matching antigen is unknown.

The germline V and J ends were trimmed by 5 bases and 3 bases, with 17 bases remaining between them. This CDR3 is built from 16 residues. The germline V gene has CDR1 SEHNR and CDR2 FQNEAQ (reference sequence). General study results and limits: Patients had higher frequencies than controls of roughly five TRBV segments, including TRBV5-6, TRBV5-1 and TRBV20-1. By F measure, samples from a shared preparation batch strongly co-clustered.

TCR beta cDNA libraries had unique molecular identifiers. A single record per CDR3 protein comes from TCRdb applying MiXCR to the PCR reads. The sample consists of hundreds of thousands of distinct CDR3 sequences, 25% to 30% of them appearing once. The sequenced material came from blood. This chain links TRBV7-9 with TRBJ2-1; weak D call: TRBD2 (6 bases). The sequence was collected from a girl aged 10 to 17 with multiple sclerosis. This chain's CDR3 is CASSPRRANIYNEQFF. In DNA, the CDR3 is TGTGCCAGCAGCCCAAGGAGGGCCAATATCTACAATGAGCAGTTCTTC.